Reported below is one T cell receptor beta chain. Its antigen is undetermined. This sample stems from a study of a mutant IDH1 vaccine in newly diagnosed glioma. As for the study in general: An approximately 62% male, roughly 40% female split and a mean age of 40.4 years characterized treated patients. Overall study findings and caveats: Pseudoprogression appeared independent of alterations in top peripheral clonotypes. Evidence of vaccine-induced immune responses was documented in nearly 95% of patients.

The time point here: baseline, week 1 (first vaccination visit). Indicated treatment: pre-vaccination baseline after standard-of-care therapy. Those who donated had recent WHO grade 3 or 4 IDH1-mutant, ATRX-lost astrocytomas. Germline lookup yields CDR1 WNHNN and CDR2 SYGVQD (reference sequence). The CDR3 consists of 13 residues. V shed 2 bases and J shed 9 bases, with 10 bases lying between them. Sequencing was performed with immunoSEQ multiplex PCR; in TCRdb, only in-frame clones are kept and a portion is missing. The table has approximately 35,000 clones, approximately 86% seen once. The sequences come from PBMCs, collected from a glioma patient treated with radiotherapy, temozolomide or both. This sequence was found in a woman aged 40 to 50 with glioma. V usage is TRBV10-1 and J usage is TRBJ2-2; TRBD2 might be the D (5 bases). Here the CDR3 reads CASSEMRGRELFF. In DNA, the CDR3 is TGCGCCAGCAGTGAGATGAGAGGGAGGGAGCTGTTTTTT.